The 23 T cell receptor beta chains given below trace back to one sample, sequenced in a study of CD8 T cells in Susac syndrome. Random hexamers were used to reverse transcribe the RNA input (about 0.5 to 1 ug). TCRdb reprocessed the immunoSEQ multiplex PCR reads with MiXCR, giving one entry per CDR3 protein. The sample yields more than 95,000 distinct CDR3 sequences, 85% to 95% seen once. The sample was CD8+ T cells from PBMCs. The origin of the receptors is a human donor with multiple sclerosis.

The V gene is TRBV12-3 or TRBV12-4, the J gene TRBJ2-5; 7 bases line up with TRBD2. The CDR3 length is 16 residues. With 7 bases clipped from V and 3 bases from J, the junction kept 14 bases outside the gene matches. Written as DNA, the CDR3 is TGTGCCAGCACGGCTAGCGGAAGGGCCGGTGAAGAGACCCAGTACTTC. Protein sequence: CASTASGRAGEETQYF.

The chain combines TRBV5-6 with TRBJ2-1; possibly TRBD1 or TRBD2 for D (5 bases each). The V gene lost 0 bases and the J gene lost 1 base, with 11 bases spanning the gap. CDR1 and CDR2 (germline): SGHDT, YYEEEE. CDR3 size: 16 residues. CDR3: CASSLAGTGSYNEQFF. CDR3 sequence (DNA): TGTGCCAGCAGCTTGGCCGGGACGGGATCCTACAATGAGCAGTTCTTC. Together with reference TRBV5-6 and TRBJ2-1, the CDR3 gives the full variable domain: DAGVTQSPTHLIKTRGQQVTLRCSPKSGHDTVSWYQQALGQGPQFIFQYYEEEERQRGNFPDRFSGHQFPNYSSELNVNALLLGDSALYLCASSLAGTGSYNEQFFGPGTRLTVL.

The chain combines TRBV12-3 or TRBV12-4 with TRBJ2-3; D unresolved. This CDR3 spans 13 amino acids. V was shortened by 4 bases and J by 0 bases, with 5 bases between the two germline ends. For the CDR3, the DNA is TGTGCCAGCAGTTACGCTAGCACAGATACGCAGTATTTT. Translating it yields CASSYASTDTQYF.

The chain has TRBV5-1 and TRBJ1-1; possibly TRBD1 for D (6 bases). Germline CDR1 SGHRS, CDR2 YFSETQ. The CDR3 has 13 residues. The germline V and J ends were trimmed by 2 bases and 7 bases, with 12 bases remaining between them. Here the CDR3 DNA reads TGCGCCAGCAGCTTCGGGGCAGGGGATGAAGCTTTCTTT. Translating it yields CASSFGAGDEAFF.

This chain connects TRBV15 to TRBJ1-5; no clear D gene. The CDR3 consists of 14 residues. V was shortened by 0 bases and J by 7 bases, with 10 bases between the two germline ends. The germline CDR1 and CDR2 sequences are LNHNV and YYDKDF (reference sequence). The CDR3: CATSRDMGRQPQHF. CDR3 sequence (DNA): TGTGCCACCAGCAGAGATATGGGGAGACAGCCCCAGCATTTT.

The rearrangement uses TRBV24-1 and TRBJ2-2; 8 bases agree with TRBD1. V lost 10 bases and J lost 5; bases outside the gene matches: 2. This CDR3 has 12 residues. Germline CDR1 and CDR2: KGHDR and SFDVKD. The chain's CDR3 is CATGQGTGELFF. The CDR3 DNA follows: TGTGCCACTGGACAGGGAACCGGGGAGCTGTTTTTT.

The rearrangement links TRBV12-5 to TRBJ1-5; maybe TRBD1 (6 bases). The CDR3 totals 16 residues. The V end was cut by 7 bases, the J end by 0 bases, with 16 bases between. The germline V gene has CDR1 LGHNT and CDR2 FRNRAP. The CDR3 DNA reads TGTGCTAGTGCCCCGCTAGGACAGCTTAGCAATCAGCCCCAGCATTTT. Its translation: CASAPLGQLSNQPQHF.

This sequence joins TRBV3-1 and TRBJ2-5; perhaps TRBD1 as D (6 bases). Germline lookup yields CDR1 LGHDT and CDR2 YNNKEL (reference sequence). Trimming removed 10 bases at V and 5 bases at J, with 14 bases between. This CDR3 is 12 amino acids long. CDR3 amino acids: CATQGWQETQYF. CDR3 coding DNA: TGTGCCACCCAGGGGTGGCAGGAGACCCAGTACTTC.

The rearrangement uses TRBV20-1 and TRBJ2-4; 7 bases fit TRBD2. Germline V CDR1 and CDR2: DFQATT, SNEGSKA (reference sequence). This CDR3 has 18 amino acids. V was clipped by 0 bases and J by 7 bases; unmatched bases: 18. CDR3 sequence reads: CSARDLRGSGAPRNIQYF. The CDR3 DNA sequence: TGCAGTGCTAGAGATCTCCGGGGGAGCGGGGCCCCAAGGAACATTCAGTACTTC.

J is TRBJ1-1 and V is TRBV4-1, with D uncertain. V lost 1 base and J lost 0, with 9 bases in between. The CDR3 runs to 15 residues. Germline V CDR1 and CDR2: MGHRA, YSYEKL. CDR3 coding DNA: TGCGCCAGCAGCCAAGCAACAGTCATGAACACTGAAGCTTTCTTT. This translates into CASSQATVMNTEAFF.

This clonotype was detected only a few times. V usage is TRBV14 and J usage is TRBJ1-1; TRBD1 matches 9 bases. The CDR3 sequence is 16 residues long. The germline CDR1 and CDR2 sequences are SGHDN and FVKESK. V gave up 4 bases and J gave up 1 base; unmatched junction bases: 7. DNA of the CDR3: TGTGCCAGCAGCCGGAGTCCGGGACAGGGGAACACTGAAGCTTTCTTT. Translated, it gives CASSRSPGQGNTEAFF.

This clonotype was seen once. This chain connects TRBV2 to TRBJ2-7; the match to TRBD2 covers 14 bases. Germline V gene data show CDR1 as SNHLY and CDR2 as FYNNEI. The junction had 4 bases not matched to a gene; V was cut back by 5 bases and J by 4 bases. The CDR3 runs to 15 residues. CDR3 protein: CASSKGTSGRYEQYV. Written as DNA, the CDR3 is TGTGCCAGCAGTAAGGGGACTAGCGGGAGATACGAGCAGTACGTC.

This clonotype has only one observation. The chain is built from TRBV7-6 and TRBJ1-1, with TRBD1 as a possible D gene (5 bases). CDR1 is SGHVS, CDR2 FNYEAQ, per germline. The CDR3 spans 15 residues. Trimming removed 0 bases at V and 3 bases at J, with 11 bases between. The CDR3 loop is CASSLALRDDTEAFF. In DNA, the CDR3 is TGTGCCAGCAGCTTAGCGCTGAGGGACGACACTGAAGCTTTCTTT. The variable domain in full, with the rest retrieved from reference TRBV7-6 and TRBJ1-1, is GAGVSQSPRYKVTKRGQDVALRCDPISGHVSLYWYRQALGQGPEFLTYFNYEAQQDKSGLPNDRFSAERPEGSISTLTIQRTEQRDSAMYRCASSLALRDDTEAFFGQGTRLTVV.

V and J are TRBV7-9 and TRBJ1-2; D unresolved. The V end lost 6 bases, the J end lost 0 bases, and 8 bases lay between the germline ends. CDR3 size: 13 residues. Germline CDR1 SEHNR, CDR2 FQNEAQ (reference sequence). CDR3 DNA: TGTGCCAGCAGTACAGTAGCTAACTATGGCTACACCTTC. Its translation is CASSTVANYGYTF.

The CDR3 region has the DNA TGTGCCAGCAGTGAATACGGGGAGAACACCGGGGAGCTGTTTTTT. Translating it yields CASSEYGENTGELFF. The gene calls are TRBV25-1 and TRBJ2-2, with a weak D call TRBD2 (5 bases). V lost 0 bases and J lost 1, with 6 bases in between. Germline V lookup: CDR1 MGHDK, CDR2 SYGVNS. CDR3 length: 15 residues.

V and J are TRBV28 and TRBJ2-5; 8 bases agree with TRBD2. V dropped 7 bases and J dropped 4; count of bases not matched to a gene: 11. Germline V CDR1 and CDR2: MDHEN, SYDVKM. The CDR3 is made up of 15 amino acids. The CDR3, as DNA: TGTGCCAGCACTCAAGCGGGGGATTGGGTAGAGACCCAGTACTTC. Protein product: CASTQAGDWVETQYF.

The chain has TRBV4-1 and TRBJ1-3; the match to TRBD1 covers 10 bases. Germline-derived CDR1 and CDR2 are MGHRA and YSYEKL. This CDR3 region has 15 residues. The V gene end was trimmed by 3 bases and the J gene end by 2 bases; junction bases not matched to a gene: 1. The DNA of the CDR3 is TGCGCCAGCAGCCAGGACAGGGGGGCTGGAAACACCATATATTTT. Translation gives CASSQDRGAGNTIYF.

This chain connects TRBV6-1 to TRBJ2-1; no firm D call. The tail of the sequence fits TRBJ2-7 better, so the J call may be wrong. Germline assignment: CDR1 MNHNS and CDR2 SASEGT. The length of the CDR3 is 13 residues. CDR3: CASSVLASYEQYV. The CDR3 bases are TGTGCCAGCAGTGTCCTCGCATCCTACGAGCAGTACGTC.

This clonotype occurred a few times. The chain recombines TRBV7-9 with TRBJ1-2, with D perhaps matching TRBD1 (6 bases). Germline assignment: CDR1 SEHNR and CDR2 FQNEAQ (reference sequence). With 3 bases removed from V and 2 bases from J, the gap between germline ends came to 10 bases. The CDR3 runs 14 residues. CDR3 region: CASSLGGQNYGYTF. CDR3 in DNA: TGTGCCAGCAGCTTGGGGGGGCAGAACTATGGCTACACCTTC.

The rearrangement uses TRBV12-3 or TRBV12-4 and TRBJ2-7, with 9 nucleotides matching TRBD1. With V trimmed by 2 bases and J by 7 bases, 3 bases remained unmatched. CDR3 length equals 13 residues. The CDR3 loop reads CASSLHRGLEQYF. The DNA for the CDR3 is TGTGCCAGCAGTTTACACAGGGGGCTAGAGCAGTACTTC.

The chain employs TRBV7-9 and TRBJ2-1; 7 nucleotides agree with TRBD1. Germline values: CDR1 SEHNR, CDR2 FQNEAQ (reference sequence). CDR3 size: 12 residues. The trim removed 9 bases at V and 10 bases at J, leaving 9 bases unmatched. The CDR3 DNA follows: TGTGCCAGTCGACAGGGAGAGGGCGAGCAGTTCTTC. It translates to CASRQGEGEQFF.

The rearrangement uses TRBV20-1 and TRBJ1-1; tentative D call: TRBD1 (5 bases). V lost 3 bases and J 1 base, leaving 12 bases between the germline ends. The CDR3 runs 14 residues. The germline CDR1 and CDR2 sequences are DFQATT and SNEGSKA (reference sequence). The CDR3 DNA is TGCAGTGCTAGGGGGACGGATTCGAACACTGAAGCTTTCTTT. Translation gives CSARGTDSNTEAFF.

There are a few counts of this clonotype. This rearrangement joins TRBV12-3 or TRBV12-4 to TRBJ1-1; D perhaps matches TRBD1 (6 bases). Trimming took off 5 bases at V and 5 bases at J, with 12 bases between the two ends. This CDR3 comprises 13 residues. CDR3: CASSLGGPTEAFF. The CDR3 DNA is TGTGCCAGCAGTCTCGGGGGCCCGACTGAAGCTTTCTTT.